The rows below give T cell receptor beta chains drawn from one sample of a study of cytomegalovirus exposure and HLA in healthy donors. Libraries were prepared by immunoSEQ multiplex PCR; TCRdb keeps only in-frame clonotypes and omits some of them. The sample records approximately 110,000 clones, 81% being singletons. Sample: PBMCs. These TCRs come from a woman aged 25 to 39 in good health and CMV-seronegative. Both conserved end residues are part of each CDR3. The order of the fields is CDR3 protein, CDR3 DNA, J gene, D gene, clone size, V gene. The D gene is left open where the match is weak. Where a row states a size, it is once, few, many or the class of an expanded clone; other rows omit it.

CDR3: CASSPDRGYQPSYEQYF
DNA: TGTGCCAGCTCACCGGACAGGGGCTATCAGCCTTCCTACGAGCAGTACTTC
J: TRBJ2-7
D: TRBD1
size: .
V: TRBV18

CDR3: CASSQRATSTDTQYF
DNA: TGCGCCAGCAGCCAACGCGCAACTAGCACAGATACGCAGTATTTT
J: TRBJ2-3
D: .
size: few
V: TRBV4-3

CDR3: CASSYQGQGSEAFF
DNA: TGTGCCAGCAGTTACCAGGGACAGGGGTCTGAAGCTTTCTTT
J: TRBJ1-1
D: TRBD1
size: .
V: TRBV6-5

CDR3: CASRPGSGANVLTF
DNA: TGTGCCAGCAGGCCAGGGTCTGGGGCCAACGTCCTGACTTTC
J: TRBJ2-6
D: .
size: .
V: TRBV2

CDR3: CASSLKIGQDDGYTF
DNA: TGCGCCAGCAGCTTGAAGATCGGACAGGACGATGGCTACACCTTC
J: TRBJ1-2
D: TRBD1
size: .
V: TRBV5-1

CDR3: CASSPGLALYNEQYF
DNA: TGTGCCAGCTCACCCGGACTAGCGCTCTACAACGAGCAGTACTTC
J: TRBJ2-7
D: TRBD2
size: .
V: TRBV18

CDR3: CASSALAGGTNEQFF
DNA: TGTGCCAGCAGCGCACTAGCGGGAGGTACCAATGAGCAGTTCTTC
J: TRBJ2-1
D: TRBD2
size: .
V: TRBV9

CDR3: CASSLRTGLYTQYF
DNA: TGTGCCAGCAGCTTGCGGACAGGCCTGTATACGCAGTATTTT
J: TRBJ2-3
D: TRBD1
size: .
V: TRBV11-2

CDR3: CASSLVGLGNTIYF
DNA: TGTGCCAGCAGCTTAGTCGGTCTTGGAAACACCATATATTTT
J: TRBJ1-3
D: .
size: .
V: TRBV7-9

CDR3: CASSYAEAGGTYEQYF
DNA: TGTGCCAGCAGTTACGCGGAAGCAGGGGGGACCTACGAGCAGTACTTC
J: TRBJ2-7
D: .
size: .
V: TRBV6-6

CDR3: CASSLAQGVRYEQYF
DNA: TGTGCCAGCAGCTTAGCTCAGGGGGTAAGGTACGAGCAGTACTTC
J: TRBJ2-7
D: TRBD1
size: .
V: TRBV7-9

CDR3: CASSDSTCTDTQYF
DNA: TGTGCCAGCAGTGACTCAACTTGCACAGATACGCAGTATTTT
J: TRBJ2-3
D: .
size: few
V: TRBV6-4

CDR3: CASSFLTRNYGYTF
DNA: TGTGCCAGCAGTTTCTTGACAAGAAACTATGGCTACACCTTC
J: TRBJ1-2
D: .
size: .
V: TRBV6-5

CDR3: CASKDWTSSYNEQFF
DNA: TGCGCCAGCAAAGACTGGACTAGCTCCTACAATGAGCAGTTCTTC
J: TRBJ2-1
D: TRBD2
size: .
V: TRBV5-1

CDR3: CASSFPGTSGGYTGELFF
DNA: TGTGCCAGCAGCTTCCCCGGGACTAGCGGGGGTTACACCGGGGAGCTGTTTTTT
J: TRBJ2-2
D: TRBD2
size: .
V: TRBV7-3

CDR3: CASSERLSGQHHF
DNA: TGTGCCAGCAGTGAGAGGCTGTCGGGACAACACCATTTT
J: TRBJ1-4
D: .
size: .
V: TRBV2